One sample yielded the 8 T cell receptor beta chains listed below, sequenced in a study of CD8 T cells in ankylosing spondylitis. Their antigens remain unidentified. TCRdb processed the 5' RACE reads anew with MiXCR; each CDR3 protein has one entry. The repertoire holds fewer than 550,000 distinct CDR3 sequences, with roughly 5.3% as singletons. Study-level results: Typical of ankylosing spondylitis blood, it appeared, was a TCR beta motif of fewer than ten highly homologous variants.

The sequenced sample consisted of blood, either unsorted or a sorted T cell fraction (not recorded which). The receptors were gathered from a male donor with ankylosing spondylitis.

This clonotype was recorded a few times. This chain links TRBV28 with TRBJ2-4; TRBD2 is a possible D gene (6 bases). Trimming removed 2 bases at V and 0 bases at J, with 17 bases between. The germline CDR1 and CDR2 sequences are MDHEN and SYDVKM. The CDR3 runs to 18 residues. The DNA for the CDR3 is TGTGCCAGCAGTTTAATGTTATTTGGGGGGAGAGCCAAAAACATTCAGTACTTC. As protein: CASSLMLFGGRAKNIQYF.

This clonotype occurred many times. The chain uses TRBV6-1 and TRBJ1-1, with D perhaps TRBD1 (5 bases). The CDR3 runs to 14 residues. The germline V gene has CDR1 MNHNS and CDR2 SASEGT. V lost 7 bases to trimming and J lost 4 bases, with 16 bases between them. CDR3 DNA: TGTGCCAGCATCCTCGGGAGGGGTCGCACTGAAGCTTTCTTT. It encodes CASILGRGRTEAFF.

This clonotype was seen at least ten times. The chain carries TRBV7-9 and TRBJ1-1; 7 bases are a match to TRBD1. The germline V gene encodes CDR1 SEHNR and CDR2 FQNEAQ (reference sequence). The V gene end was trimmed by 4 bases and the J gene end by 4 bases; junction bases not matched to a gene: 9. There are 15 residues in the CDR3. For the CDR3, the DNA is TGTGCCAGCAGCTCGGGACAGAGTAGGGTCACTGAAGCTTTCTTT. Its protein product is CASSSGQSRVTEAFF.

This clonotype occurred many times. The chain recombines TRBV7-6 with TRBJ1-2; 7 bases are shared with TRBD1. Germline CDR1 is SGHVS and CDR2 is FNYEAQ. Trimming took 5 bases from V and 4 from J; bases not matched to a gene: 7. The CDR3 runs 14 residues. The CDR3 DNA reads TGTGCCAGCAGCGCGAACAGGGGAACCTATGGCTACACCTTC. This codes for CASSANRGTYGYTF.

This clonotype was detected ten times or more. The V call is TRBV29-1, the J call TRBJ2-1, with 8 positions matching TRBD2. Germline V gene lookup returns CDR1 SQVTM and CDR2 ANQGSEA. This CDR3 spans 14 amino acids. Germline trimming cut 3 bases from V and 11 bases from J; bases unmatched to any gene: 12. The CDR3, as DNA: TGCAGCGTTGATATTCGGGAGGGAAATAATAAGCAGTTCTTC. This encodes CSVDIREGNNKQFF.

This clonotype was seen only a few times. The chain recombines TRBV30 with TRBJ1-6; 8 bases agree with TRBD1. V gave up 3 bases and J gave up 0 bases; unmatched junction bases: 1. Germline lookup yields CDR1 GTSNPN and CDR2 SVGIG (reference sequence). This CDR3 has 15 residues. The CDR3 sequence: CAWRQGGSYNSPLHF. CDR3 DNA: TGTGCCTGGAGACAGGGGGGCTCCTATAATTCACCCCTCCACTTT.

This clonotype was counted many times. V is TRBV7-8 and J is TRBJ1-2, with D unresolved. The CDR3 contains 12 residues. Per germline, CDR1 SGHVS and CDR2 FQNEAQ. Trimming cost V 6 bases and J 5 bases, with 10 bases left between them. CDR3 loop: CASSLDFYGYTF. In DNA, the CDR3 is TGTGCCAGCAGTTTGGACTTTTATGGCTACACCTTC.

This clonotype was observed at least ten times. V and J are TRBV28 and TRBJ2-7, with 7 bases that match TRBD1. The junction had 12 bases not matched to a gene; V was cut back by 6 bases and J by 4 bases. From germline, CDR1 is MDHEN and CDR2 SYDVKM. This CDR3 is built from 15 residues. The CDR3 sequence: CASRMGTDPFYEQYF. CDR3 sequence (DNA): TGTGCCAGCAGAATGGGGACAGATCCTTTTTACGAGCAGTACTTC.